The subject of this entry is one T cell receptor beta chain. The sample is drawn from a study of blood T cell repertoires in COVID-19. At the level of the study: PBMCs, B-cell-depleted T cells, or T cells provided the cDNA or gDNA that made up the material.

The protocol was immunoSEQ multiplex PCR, while the TCRdb copy is restricted to in-frame clones and leaves out a portion. This sample has approximately 430,000 clones, with 86% found just once. The TCR originated in a woman in her thirties with active or convalescent COVID-19. Sequenced: peripheral blood.

CDR3 region: CARTEGAGAYGYTF. The DNA of the CDR3 is TGTGCTAGGACGGAGGGGGCAGGGGCCTATGGCTACACCTTC. The rearrangement joins TRBV12-5 to TRBJ1-2; 7 nucleotides line up with TRBD1. Germline values: CDR1 LGHNT, CDR2 FRNRAP. The CDR3 runs to 14 residues. Trimming cost V 9 bases and J 4 bases; bases outside gene matches: 11.